These 27 T cell receptor beta chains were all obtained from the same sample, sequenced in a study of T cell responses to AZD1222 COVID-19 vaccine (dated by TCRdb to about 2021). Explained via the paper, the time point label denotes: baseline before first vaccination. Library preparation was by the immunoSEQ multiplex PCR assay. TCRdb mirrors the immuneACCESS table, restricted to in-frame sequences. Some clones are absent from its copies; in checked studies, under half trace to an unresolved V gene, and the reason for the others is unknown. In all, the sample holds some 160,000 clones, and roughly 93% of those were seen once. The ten most abundant clones make up over 0.7% of the sample. The source was peripheral blood, collected on day 0 of AZD1222 vaccination. The receptors derive from an adult in good health.

In its sample, this clone was seen once. The chain links TRBV7-9 to TRBJ1-2; possibly TRBD1 for D (5 bases). Trimming cost V 5 bases and J 5 bases, with 12 bases left between them. This CDR3 has 13 residues. The germline V gene has CDR1 SEHNR and CDR2 FQNEAQ (reference sequence). The CDR3 DNA is TGTGCCAGCAGCATAGGGACTGAGTATGGCTACACCTTC. Translation: CASSIGTEYGYTF.

This rearrangement joins TRBV19 to TRBJ1-6; D gene ambiguous. With 2 bases removed from V and 10 bases from J, the gap between germline ends came to 6 bases. The CDR3 runs to 12 residues. Germline-derived CDR1 and CDR2 are LNHDA and SQIVND (reference sequence). CDR3 nucleotide sequence: TGTGCCAGTAGTATATCTCGATCACCCCTCCACTTT. This sequence encodes CASSISRSPLHF.

This sequence joins TRBV4-2 and TRBJ2-2; D remains ambiguous. V was pared by 4 bases and J by 4 bases, with 22 bases between. Germline CDR1 LGHNA, CDR2 YNFKEQ. The CDR3 runs to 18 residues. CDR3 DNA: TGTGCCAGCAGCCGGGTTTTTTCGGCGGAATTGAGCACCGGGGAGCTGTTTTTT. Its protein product is CASSRVFSAELSTGELFF.

The chain carries TRBV10-3 and TRBJ1-1; TRBD1 matches 12 bases. V trimming: 4 bases; J trimming: 8 bases; junction bases outside the gene matches: 8. The CDR3 runs to 15 residues. Germline V gene sequence: CDR1 ENHRY, CDR2 SYGVKD. CDR3 residues: CAISASGQGAGEAFF. CDR3 nucleotides: TGTGCCATCAGTGCCTCGGGACAGGGGGCTGGAGAAGCTTTCTTT.

This clone has just one count. The chain has TRBV6-4 and TRBJ2-2; perhaps D is TRBD1 or TRBD2 (6 bases each). Trimming took off 2 bases at V and 5 bases at J, with 24 bases between the two ends. Germline CDR1 is MRHNA and CDR2 is SNTAGT. The CDR3 runs to 19 residues. The CDR3 protein is CASSDRRVPTGWGTGELFF. In DNA, the CDR3 is TGTGCCAGCAGTGACAGGAGGGTGCCCACAGGGTGGGGGACCGGGGAGCTGTTTTTT.

The rearrangement joins TRBV19 to TRBJ2-3; TRBD2 agrees at 14 bases. CDR3 length equals 18 residues. J lost 0 bases, V lost 6 bases, and 8 bases had no gene match. Germline V gene sequence: CDR1 LNHDA, CDR2 SQIVND (reference sequence). CDR3 protein: CASSSGTSGGLSTDTQYF. In DNA, the CDR3 is TGTGCCAGTAGCTCCGGGACTAGCGGGGGACTTAGCACAGATACGCAGTATTTT.

V and J are TRBV3-1 (or the pseudogene TRBV3-2) and TRBJ1-2; D not certain. Trimming shortened V by 4 bases and J by 4 bases, and 16 bases separated the two germline ends. From germline, CDR1 is LGHDT and CDR2 YNNKEL (reference sequence). There are 15 residues in the CDR3. The CDR3 reads CASSPSPRAIYGYTF. The CDR3, as DNA: TGTGCCAGCAGCCCGTCCCCCAGAGCCATCTATGGCTACACCTTC.

The chain employs TRBV5-4 and TRBJ1-2, with D tentatively TRBD1 (5 bases). V was clipped by 0 bases and J by 7 bases, with 7 bases between them. Looked up from germline, CDR1 is SGHNT and CDR2 is YYREEE (reference sequence). The length of the CDR3 is 12 residues. The CDR3 bases are TGTGCCAGCAGCTTGGTCGGGGCTGGCTACACCTTC. Translating gives CASSLVGAGYTF.

The rearrangement joins TRBV10-3 to TRBJ1-5, with TRBD1 matching over 9 bases. Germline V lookup: CDR1 ENHRY, CDR2 SYGVKD. This CDR3 has 14 residues. Trimming removed 2 bases from V and 5 bases from J; junction bases left unmatched: 1. CDR3 coding DNA: TGTGCCATCAGTGAGGGACAGGGGCATCAGCCCCAGCATTTT. Protein sequence: CAISEGQGHQPQHF.

V usage is TRBV11-3 and J usage is TRBJ2-7, with D unclear. This CDR3 region has 13 residues. Germline values: CDR1 SGHNT, CDR2 YENEEA. The V gene lost 6 bases and the J gene lost 1 base, with 10 bases spanning the gap. This chain's CDR3 is CASRWTDSYEQYF. The CDR3 bases are TGTGCCAGCAGATGGACGGATTCCTACGAGCAGTACTTC.

The count of this clone is one. The chain couples TRBV4-2 to TRBJ1-4, with D possibly being TRBD1 (5 bases). This CDR3 comprises 18 residues. V was cut by 2 bases and J by 4 bases, with 20 bases left in between. Looked up from germline, CDR1 is LGHNA and CDR2 is YNFKEQ. Written as DNA, the CDR3 is TGTGCCAGCAGCCAAATTATGTTAAAGGGGCTGGGTAATGAAAAACTGTTTTTT. Translated, it gives CASSQIMLKGLGNEKLFF.

The chain couples TRBV6-2 or TRBV6-3 to TRBJ2-5; 8 nucleotides line up with TRBD2. The V gene end was trimmed by 2 bases and the J gene end by 4 bases; junction bases not matched to a gene: 3. The germline CDR1 and CDR2 sequences are MNHEY and SVGEGT. The CDR3 totals 14 residues. CDR3 amino acids: CASSYGLAVETQYF. CDR3 DNA: TGTGCCAGCAGTTACGGACTAGCCGTAGAGACCCAGTACTTC.

The chain joins TRBV14 to TRBJ1-3; D is ambiguous. Trimming pared 4 bases from V and 2 bases from J, leaving 18 bases between. CDR1 and CDR2 (germline): SGHDN, FVKESK. The CDR3 is 17 residues long. CDR3 DNA sequence: TGTGCCAGCAGCCCCCGGGGTCCAGGAGGTACTGGAAACACCATATATTTT. It specifies CASSPRGPGGTGNTIYF.

V and J are TRBV7-2 and TRBJ2-5, with TRBD2 matching over 10 bases. V was pared by 5 bases and J by 5 bases, with 2 bases of the junction left unmatched. The germline CDR1 and CDR2 sequences are SGHTA and FQGNSA. The CDR3 totals 13 residues. The chain's CDR3 is CASSPSGGETQYF. CDR3 coding DNA: TGTGCCAGCAGCCCTAGCGGGGGCGAGACCCAGTACTTC.

The chain carries TRBV7-9 and TRBJ2-7; the match to TRBD1 covers 7 bases. Germline V gene data show CDR1 as SEHNR and CDR2 as FQNEAQ (reference sequence). V was clipped by 5 bases and J by 2 bases; unmatched bases: 12. The CDR3 covers 16 residues. In DNA, the CDR3 is TGTGCCAGCAGCCCGGACAGGTTCGAAACCCCCTACGAGCAGTACTTC. It encodes CASSPDRFETPYEQYF.

The chain carries TRBV30 and TRBJ2-7, with no clear D. Between the trimmed V and J ends, which lost 0 bases and 1 base, there was a span of 13 bases. CDR3 length equals 15 residues. From germline, CDR1 is GTSNPN and CDR2 SVGIG (reference sequence). The CDR3 DNA follows: TGTGCCTGGAGTGTAGGGCACACCTCTTCCTACGAGCAGTACTTC. It encodes CAWSVGHTSSYEQYF.

The V gene is TRBV5-6, the J gene TRBJ1-1; D is undetermined. Deletions cut 1 base from V and 10 bases from J, with 17 bases between. Germline values: CDR1 SGHDT, CDR2 YYEEEE. There are 14 residues in the CDR3. Here the CDR3 reads CASSLLAAPSGAFF. Here the CDR3 DNA reads TGTGCCAGCAGCTTGTTAGCAGCCCCCTCGGGAGCTTTCTTT.

The chain combines TRBV13 with TRBJ1-5; D remains unclear. This CDR3 comprises 12 residues. Germline V gives CDR1 PRHDT, CDR2 FYEKMQ (reference sequence). The V end was cut by 5 bases, the J end by 7 bases, with 9 bases between. The CDR3 reads CASSIRGQPQHF. The CDR3 coding sequence is TGTGCCAGCAGCATACGAGGGCAGCCCCAGCATTTT.

The chain uses TRBV5-1 and TRBJ1-6; the D gene is possibly TRBD1 (6 bases). Germline V lookup: CDR1 SGHRS, CDR2 YFSETQ. The V end lost 0 bases, the J end lost 7 bases, and 8 bases lay between the germline ends. The CDR3 has 14 amino acids. This CDR3 reads CASSLEQGNSPLHF. As DNA, the CDR3 is TGCGCCAGCAGCTTGGAGCAGGGGAATTCACCCCTCCACTTT.

This clone has only one observation. The chain recombines TRBV7-8 with TRBJ2-2; D call uncertain. The CDR3 totals 18 residues. CDR1 is SGHVS, CDR2 FQNEAQ, per germline. V shed 5 bases and J shed 1 base, with 20 bases lying between them. CDR3: CASSPLVNAGLNTGELFF. CDR3 nucleotides: TGTGCCAGCAGCCCCCTCGTAAACGCTGGGCTGAACACCGGGGAGCTGTTTTTT.

The chain uses TRBV27 and TRBJ1-1; D remains ambiguous. Germline lookup yields CDR1 MNHEY and CDR2 SMNVEV (reference sequence). The CDR3 sequence is 15 residues long. With 4 bases removed from V and 5 bases from J, the gap between germline ends came to 17 bases. The CDR3 DNA is TGTGCCAGCAGTTCAAAGCCTATTCCGGAAACTGAAGCTTTCTTT. This encodes CASSSKPIPETEAFF.

The chain joins TRBV4-2 to TRBJ1-5; 7 bases are shared with TRBD1. The CDR3 runs to 17 residues. Per germline, CDR1 LGHNA and CDR2 YNFKEQ. The V gene end was trimmed by 4 bases and the J gene end by 3 bases; junction bases not matched to a gene: 12. CDR3 loop: CASSPQGGLAANQPQHF. CDR3 DNA sequence: TGTGCCAGCAGCCCTCAGGGGGGTCTGGCTGCCAATCAGCCCCAGCATTTT.

The chain combines TRBV7-2 with TRBJ1-2; TRBD1 aligns across 9 bases. Unmatched junction bases numbered 5, after V lost 5 bases and J lost 7 bases. CDR3 size: 13 residues. Germline assignment: CDR1 SGHTA and CDR2 FQGNSA. The CDR3 region is CASSTGQGGGYTF. The CDR3 DNA is TGTGCCAGCAGCACGGGACAGGGAGGTGGCTACACCTTC.

This chain joins TRBV5-1 and TRBJ1-2; no definite D call. The CDR3 totals 15 residues. The V end lost 0 bases, the J end lost 8 bases, and 17 bases lay between the germline ends. CDR1 SGHRS and CDR2 YFSETQ come from the germline V gene. The DNA of the CDR3 is TGCGCCAGCAGCTTGGTGGGCACCGACGCCGGGGGCTACACCTTC. Protein sequence: CASSLVGTDAGGYTF.

This clone was observed once. This chain links TRBV6-5 with TRBJ1-1; D gene unclear. CDR3 length: 14 residues. CDR1 and CDR2 (germline): MNHEY, SVGAGI. Trimming pared 5 bases from V and 2 bases from J, leaving 12 bases between. The CDR3 loop reads CASSQLFINTEAFF. Here the CDR3 DNA reads TGTGCCAGCAGTCAGCTCTTCATCAACACTGAAGCTTTCTTT.

A note on this clone: Distinct nucleotide sequences in the sample also encode this CDR3. V is TRBV6-5 and J is TRBJ1-6; D is ambiguous. There are 14 residues in the CDR3. The germline gives CDR1 MNHEY, CDR2 SVGAGI. Trimming cost V 6 bases and J 0 bases, with 6 bases left between them. In DNA form, the CDR3 reads TGTGCCAGCAGGAGAAGCTCCTATAATTCACCCCTCCACTTT. It encodes CASRRSSYNSPLHF.

The V and J genes are TRBV28 and TRBJ1-1; D perhaps matches TRBD1 (5 bases). The CDR3 totals 13 residues. V was cut by 8 bases and J by 1 base, with 11 bases left in between. The germline V gene encodes CDR1 MDHEN and CDR2 SYDVKM. The CDR3 coding sequence is TGTGCCAGCGGATACAGGAGGAACACTGAAGCTTTCTTT. This sequence encodes CASGYRRNTEAFF.